The present TCR beta chain was sequenced within a study of cytomegalovirus exposure and HLA in healthy donors (TCRdb year 2017). For context, the study as a whole: An earlier analysis of roughly 610 of the donors reported approximately 280 Gb of sequence data and approximately 120 million unique TCR beta sequences obtained from 150 million to 200 million T cells. An early release that covered fewer than 750 HLA-typed donors contained about 300 gigabases of sequencing data and about 93 million unique TCR sequences. Among the roughly 390 genotyped donors, around 79% belonged to the genetic ancestry cluster associated with self-reported Caucasian donors. The aim of the study was to test whether cataloging public T cell receptors could identify signatures of past pathogen exposure. The T cell repertoires of about 700 subjects were profiled by immunosequencing and related to cytomegalovirus serostatus. Along with the approximately 700-subject first cohort, a separate validation cohort of about 110 different subjects was used. To predict cytomegalovirus infection status, the study combined high-throughput TCR immunosequencing, statistical association of individual TCRs with disease status, and machine learning. In a later analysis, previously published TCR beta repertoires from 600 to 850 donors were re-analyzed and high-resolution HLA genotyping was added so that TCR occurrence patterns could be studied. The later analysis used no new phenotypic data to find candidate immune exposures, relying instead on TCR beta sequences and their occurrence across donors. An earlier analysis of 587 of the donors applied high-throughput TCR beta sequencing to assess whether each TCR beta V gene segment acted as functional or pseudogenic. Donor age, sex, ethnicity and CMV serostatus were collected together with the repertoire data. Genome-wide SNP genotypes for about 65% of the 666 donors were used in a later genetic analysis, which treated that subset as a discovery cohort. All discovery cohort repertoires had been generated on a single sequencing platform. Class I and class II HLA loci were covered by the typing at four-digit resolution. Typing coverage differed by locus: A, B, C, DRB1 and DQB1 were typed in roughly 620-640 donors, DQA1 in about 550, DPA1 in approximately 610, and DPB1 in just under 490. Four to six DR-DQ haplotypes were handled as single units for association and clustering, since linkage in the cohort was strong. On average, roughly 240,000 unique TCR beta nucleotide sequences were sequenced per donor among some 430 genotyped donors of the cohort, with roughly 18% of those sequences being non-productive.

V and J are truncated by 3 bases and 0 bases respectively, leaving an intervening sequence of 15 bases. The CDR3 numbers 17 residues from cysteine through phenylalanine. Kept here is only the CDR3 DNA, which spans 51 bases and is read in frame from base 1. Based on the germline V gene, the CDR1 and CDR2 sequences are KGHSH and LQKENI. Points the paper makes about the study in general: A later analysis found that most CMV-associated TCR beta chains appeared HLA-restricted, with HLA associations seemingly driven largely by CMV exposure. Correlated functional status among segregating V segments might reflect linkage disequilibrium, but an unknown experimental factor could not be ruled out. When HLA alleles, especially DR and DQ, strongly co-occurred, TCR associations were difficult to assign to individual alleles. Across donors, most TCR sequences were observed very rarely, whereas some public TCRs were present in many individuals. A further reported finding was that TCR beta sequences accurately predicted the HLA-A and HLA-B alleles for most subjects in the first cohort. Compared with the approximately 600-donor mean, donors in an Asian-associated ancestry cluster had fewer N-insertions in productive TCRs, according to a later genetic analysis. The authors suggested that the approach could potentially be extended to other disease states and immunological phenotypes. In a later analysis, HLA-associated TCR beta chains were found to be more clonally expanded and to have lower generation probabilities than equally common non-associated chains. Seventeen rarely observed V segments, including chromosome 9 orphons, were excluded from the earlier analysis of several hundred of the donors because counts were too low. In vitro tests confirmed that a few of the cytomegalovirus-associated TCR beta chains recognize cytomegalovirus antigens. A later genetic analysis associated a missense DCLRE1C variant with V-gene and J-gene trimming of TCR beta chains, and an independent cohort replicated the association. Because the 87-base-pair reads could not distinguish some IMGT-functional V segments, including TRBV6-2 and TRBV6-3, those segments were excluded. A total of about 150 TCR beta chains were listed by the study as associated with cytomegalovirus. A later analysis found that TCR association rates varied across HLA loci, with DRB1 alleles showing the most associated TCRs and HLA-C alleles the fewest. In both the original and validation cohorts, the classifier was reported to diagnose cytomegalovirus status with high specificity and sensitivity. In an earlier analysis of 587 of the donors, most TCR beta V segments appeared in productive rearrangements about 87% or about 30% of the time, broadly matching IMGT annotations. The presence/absence analyses assumed that sequencing depth was roughly uniform across donors, and that assumption may not be true. HLA typing was unavailable for some donors at each locus, so association tests used only the typed subset. Several of the top co-occurrence clusters appeared to be linked to parvovirus B19, influenza, CMV and Epstein-Barr virus, according to a later analysis. The cohort was sequenced for TCR beta chains only, and without alpha or paired-chain data the features that could be detected were limited. A group of highly shared sequence variants was considered likely to be a technical artifact of the sequencing pipeline. The only immune exposure information available for the cohort was CMV serostatus. Specific HLA alleles were associated with around 18,000 TCR beta sequences at a false discovery rate of 0.05 in a later analysis.

The cohort consisted of 650 to 700 healthy bone marrow donors. At the time of sampling, all cohort members were nominally healthy, though unrecorded immune exposures were likely present. The donor was CMV seropositive and belonged to the group of 250 to 350 seropositive cohort members. A peripheral blood sample was provided by each donor, and peripheral blood mononuclear cells were used for TCR beta sequencing. The Qiagen DNeasy Blood Extraction Kit was used to extract genomic DNA from the blood cell samples. Library method: the immunoSEQ multiplex PCR assay. For the multiplex PCR, a mixture combining 60 forward primers for TCR Vbeta segments and 13 reverse primers for TCR Jbeta segments was used. A multiplex PCR assay on genomic DNA amplified the CDR3 region of rearranged TCR beta genes. The Illumina HiSeq System was used to sequence the amplified TCR beta libraries as 87-base-pair reads. In the original analysis: Across the 500 to 750 repertoires, a later analysis counted roughly 84 million unique TCR beta chains, roughly 11 million of which were shared by at least two donors. Raw reads were error-corrected and collapsed into unique sequences by a nearest-neighbor algorithm in which closely related sequences were merged to remove PCR and sequencing errors. V, D and J gene segments were assigned by aligning CDR3 sequences to IMGT reference sequences. For a sequence to be retained, a match of at least six nucleotides was required to both a V gene segment and a J gene segment. Rearrangements were classified as productive when the CDR3 lacked stop codons and remained in frame with V and J, and all other rearrangements were classified as non-productive. CDR3 was defined by IMGT convention, running from the second conserved V-encoded cysteine to the conserved J-encoded phenylalanine. In an earlier analysis of some 550 of the donors, sequences lacking an unambiguous match to a single V gene segment were excluded. An earlier analysis of several hundred of the donors called V segments functional above 56.7% productive rearrangements and segregating when the between-donor standard deviation exceeded 5%. A statistical classification framework was developed to diagnose cytomegalovirus status using the catalog of TCR beta chain sequences. V and J gene assignment, in a later analysis, came from comparing TCR nucleotide sequences with IMGT/GENE-DB human TR gene sequences. In a later analysis, CDR3 sequences and most-parsimonious VDJ recombination scenarios were assigned using the TCRdist pipeline. In a later analysis, every TCR beta chain was defined by the combination of its CDR3 amino acid sequence and its V-gene family, and reads without a unique V-gene family were dropped. As a way to deal with suspected cross-contamination and a sequencing artifact, a later analysis dropped hundreds of nucleotide sequences that were highly shared and had low generation probability. In a later analysis, a clonal expansion index was calculated for each public chain from normalized within-repertoire ranks of inferred template counts. In a later analysis, generation probabilities were computed with a VDJ recombination model fitted to out-of-frame rearrangements, and the resulting probabilities were checked against IGoR. In a later analysis, TCR-TCR, TCR-HLA and TCR-CMV co-occurrence was scored with hypergeometric tests, and a repertoire-size bias correction was applied to TCR pairs. To estimate false discovery rates, a later analysis permuted the HLA or CMV assignments 20 times. A later analysis grouped co-occurring TCRs with DBSCAN, adding TCRdist sequence similarity when clustering within HLA-allele-positive subsets. For co-occurrence clustering, repertoires with fewer than 30,000 or more than 120,000 public chains were excluded, along with five repertoires with anomalous nucleotide sharing. In its TCRdb copy, this immuneACCESS table keeps in-frame sequences only and misses some clones. Where compared with another copy, unresolved V genes explain less than half of these, and the others have no known cause. V and J calls and clone size follow that table, whereas D and trimming were derived from the DNA. For this sample the table gives about 110,000 clones, of which about three quarters were detected only once. The ten largest clones represent about 6% of the sample.

Notes on this clone: What antigen it recognizes has not been identified. Base qualities are missing; no much larger clone stands one base away.

This receptor chain uses TRBV18 and TRBJ1-5; TRBD1 could be the D gene, as 6 bases match. This receptor was identified in a woman between 50 and 59 years old in good health and CMV-seropositive. Sequencing input: PBMCs. The CDR3 region reads CASSPSGQTLSNQPQHF. The DNA sequence is TGTGCCAGCTCACCTTCAGGACAGACGCTTAGCAATCAGCCCCAGCATTTT.